What follows are 10 T cell receptor beta chains derived from one specimen sequenced in a study of blood T cell repertoires in COVID-19. Method: immunoSEQ multiplex PCR; TCRdb's copy keeps in-frame clones and lacks some. This table holds approximately 320,000 clones, 75% to 85% found once. Sequenced: peripheral blood. The receptor set was obtained from a human donor in a cohort sampled during active COVID-19.

This chain connects TRBV5-1 to TRBJ1-5, with TRBD1 matching 7 bases. Germline lookup yields CDR1 SGHRS and CDR2 YFSETQ. J lost 5 bases, V lost 4 bases, and 6 bases had no gene match. The CDR3 consists of 14 residues. The CDR3, as DNA: TGCGCCAGCAGCCAGGGGGGTGGGGATCAGCCCCAGCATTTT. Protein sequence: CASSQGGGDQPQHF.

The gene calls are TRBV2 and TRBJ1-4, with D possibly being TRBD1 (6 bases). Germline values: CDR1 SNHLY, CDR2 FYNNEI. The CDR3 loop spans 16 amino acids. The V end was cut by 5 bases, the J end by 3 bases, with 16 bases between. This chain's CDR3 is CASSSLRQASNEKLFF. DNA of the CDR3: TGTGCCAGCAGTTCCTTAAGACAGGCCTCTAATGAAAAACTGTTTTTT. The variable domain in full, with the rest retrieved from reference TRBV2 and TRBJ1-4, is EPEVTQTPSHQVTQMGQEVILRCVPISNHLYFYWYRQILGQKVEFLVSFYNNEISEKSEIFDDQFSVERPDGSNFTLKIRSTKLEDSAMYFCASSSLRQASNEKLFFGSGTQLSVL.

The table lists this clone with a few counts. The V call is TRBV4-1, the J call TRBJ1-5; D might be TRBD1 (6 bases). The CDR3 loop spans 18 amino acids. The V gene lost 0 bases and the J gene lost 0 bases, with 15 bases spanning the gap. CDR1 is MGHRA and CDR2 is YSYEKL in the germline V gene. This CDR3 reads CASSQDLDSYHSNQPQHF. The CDR3 DNA is TGCGCCAGCAGCCAAGATCTGGACAGCTACCATAGCAATCAGCCCCAGCATTTT.

On this clone itself: The same CDR3 is also encoded by other DNA sequences in this sample. V usage is TRBV18 and J usage is TRBJ1-6; 9 positions match TRBD1. The CDR3 runs 14 residues. V gave up 3 bases and J gave up 7 bases; unmatched junction bases: 1. CDR1 and CDR2 from the germline V gene are KGHSH and LQKENI. CDR3 residues: CASSPGQGNSPLHF. Here the CDR3 DNA reads TGTGCCAGCTCACCCGGACAGGGGAATTCACCCCTCCACTTT.

The rearrangement links TRBV28 to TRBJ2-1; weak D call: TRBD2 (6 bases). Germline CDR1 reads MDHEN; CDR2 reads SYDVKM. This CDR3 is 18 amino acids long. V dropped 5 bases and J dropped 0 bases, with 20 bases sitting between them. The CDR3 protein is CASSPPYGAGRSYNEQFF. The CDR3 DNA sequence: TGTGCCAGCAGTCCACCTTATGGGGCGGGACGCTCCTACAATGAGCAGTTCTTC.

Remarks on this clone: One end of the junction fails to match germline, which may point to a read error. The chain is built from TRBV7-8 and TRBJ1-5; 7 bases are a match to TRBD1. The CDR3 consists of 14 residues. The V gene's germline CDR1 is SGHVS and CDR2 FQNEAQ. CDR3 nucleotides: TGTGCCAGCAGCCCCAGGACAGGCCATGGGTACGTGAATTTT. Encoded protein: CASSPRTGHGYVNF.

This clone showed up just once. The chain carries TRBV24-1 and TRBJ2-5; 10 bases fit TRBD2. Trimming removed 0 bases from V and 5 bases from J; junction bases left unmatched: 5. This CDR3 has 16 amino acids. In germline, CDR1 is KGHDR, CDR2 SFDVKD. The CDR3 nucleotides read TGTGCCACCAGTGATTTGGGAACTAGCGGGGCGGAGACCCAGTACTTC. Its protein product is CATSDLGTSGAETQYF.

The CDR3 is CASSTRTGNDEQYF. The CDR3 nucleotides are TGTGCCAGCAGCACGCGGACAGGGAACGACGAGCAGTACTTC. V gene TRBV7-9 combines with J gene TRBJ2-7; 8 bases fit TRBD1. The germline CDR1 and CDR2 sequences are SEHNR and FQNEAQ (reference sequence). V gave up 5 bases and J gave up 5 bases; unmatched junction bases: 8. The CDR3 has 14 amino acids.

The chain uses TRBV28 and TRBJ1-2; D is perhaps TRBD1 (5 bases). The CDR3 spans 18 residues. Trimming took off 6 bases at V and 1 base at J, with 24 bases between the two ends. The germline V gene encodes CDR1 MDHEN and CDR2 SYDVKM. CDR3 in DNA: TGTGCCAGCAGGGCCGGGTTGGGGGGTGATCTCCTTAACTATGGCTACACCTTC. It encodes CASRAGLGGDLLNYGYTF.

This clone appeared once. V gene TRBV24-1 combines with J gene TRBJ1-2, with 11 positions matching TRBD1. The CDR3 is 13 amino acids. The junction had 5 bases not matched to a gene; V was cut back by 7 bases and J by 8 bases. CDR1 is KGHDR, CDR2 SFDVKD, per germline. Written as DNA, the CDR3 is TGTGCCACCAGGGGACAGGGGGTGGAGGGCTACACCTTC. This gives the protein CATRGQGVEGYTF.